The 15 T cell receptor beta chains below come from one sample, sequenced in a study of blood T cell repertoires in COVID-19. TCRdb keeps only in-frame clones here, not all; method: immunoSEQ multiplex PCR. The repertoire holds approximately 53,000 clones, with approximately 83% as singletons. Sequences were obtained from peripheral blood. The receptors come from a middle-aged man with acute or convalescent COVID-19.

V usage is TRBV12-3 or TRBV12-4 and J usage is TRBJ1-2; D remains ambiguous. The CDR3 is made up of 13 amino acids. V lost 5 bases and J 8 bases, leaving 15 bases between the germline ends. CDR3 nucleotide sequence: TGTGCCAGCAGTCCGCGGGCCCTGGGGGGCTACACCTTC. This gives the protein CASSPRALGGYTF.

The CDR3 nucleotides are TGCAGCGTTGGACAGGGGATGAGTTGGGGAGAGACCCAGTACTTC. It specifies CSVGQGMSWGETQYF. The chain combines TRBV29-1 with TRBJ2-5, with 8 bases that match TRBD1. Per the germline V gene, CDR1 is SQVTM and CDR2 is ANQGSEA. The CDR3 extends over 15 amino acids. The trim removed 4 bases at V and 4 bases at J, leaving 11 bases unmatched.

The rearrangement links TRBV6-5 to TRBJ1-6, with 8 bases that match TRBD1. The CDR3 spans 15 residues. Germline values: CDR1 MNHEY, CDR2 SVGAGI. V shed 5 bases, J shed 9 bases, and the junction held 9 bases outside the gene matches. DNA for the CDR3: TGTGCCAGCAGTCTAAATCAGGGGGCGTCTTCACCCCTCCACTTT. It encodes CASSLNQGASSPLHF.

This clone has more than one count but fewer than ten. V is TRBV11-2 and J is TRBJ1-1; 11 bases map to TRBD1. Germline CDR1 is SGHAT and CDR2 is FQNNGV. Trimming cost V 2 bases and J 7 bases; bases outside gene matches: 12. The CDR3 has 17 residues. CDR3 sequence (DNA): TGTGCCAGCAGCTTAAGGGCAGGACAGGGGGCCCCCATTGAAGCTTTCTTT. Amino acid sequence: CASSLRAGQGAPIEAFF.

The chain links TRBV7-9 to TRBJ1-1; 11 positions match TRBD1. V dropped 3 bases and J dropped 2; count of bases not matched to a gene: 5. The V gene's germline CDR1 is SEHNR and CDR2 FQNEAQ (reference sequence). The CDR3 has 16 residues. Here the CDR3 reads CASSFWTGGTNTEAFF. CDR3 DNA: TGTGCCAGCAGCTTCTGGACAGGGGGCACCAACACTGAAGCTTTCTTT.

The chain links TRBV11-2 to TRBJ1-3; a weak D match, TRBD1 (5 bases). The CDR3 is 13 residues long. V shed 9 bases and J shed 2 bases, with 11 bases lying between them. The germline gives CDR1 SGHAT, CDR2 FQNNGV. CDR3 residues: CASSREPGNTIYF. CDR3 in DNA: TGTGCCAGTTCCAGGGAACCTGGAAACACCATATATTTT.

This clone has more than one count but fewer than ten. The chain couples TRBV5-1 to TRBJ1-2, with 7 bases aligning to TRBD1. The CDR3 is made up of 13 amino acids. Germline assignment: CDR1 SGHRS and CDR2 YFSETQ. The ends lost 4 bases at V and 12 bases at J; junction bases unmatched: 12. The CDR3 bases are TGCGCCAGCAGCGACAGGGCCAGCGGTAGCCACACCTTC. Protein: CASSDRASGSHTF. The complete variable domain, with remaining parts taken from reference TRBV5-1 and TRBJ1-2, reads KAGVTQTPRYLIKTRGQQVTLSCSPISGHRSVSWYQQTPGQGLQFLFEYFSETQRNKGNFPGRFSGRQFSNSRSEMNVSTLELGDSALYLCASSDRASGSHTFGSGTRLTVV.

V gene TRBV19 combines with J gene TRBJ1-5; 10 bases align to TRBD1. The V and J ends lost 2 bases and 5 bases, in that order; junction bases with no gene match: 3. CDR1 is LNHDA, CDR2 SQIVND, per germline (reference sequence). This CDR3 has 15 residues. DNA of the CDR3: TGTGCCAGTAGTATATCGACAGGGGGCCATCAGCCCCAGCATTTT. It translates to CASSISTGGHQPQHF.

This CDR3 is CASSLTYNEQFF. The CDR3 DNA reads as TGTGCCAGCTCTCTAACCTACAATGAGCAGTTCTTC. The J gene is TRBJ2-1, the V gene TRBV2; D is uncertain. Trimming stripped 8 bases from V and 2 bases from J, with 7 bases between. Germline lookup yields CDR1 SNHLY and CDR2 FYNNEI. This CDR3 has 12 amino acids.

The chain has TRBV9 and TRBJ1-1; 7 positions agree with TRBD1. The ends lost 5 bases at V and 3 bases at J; junction bases unmatched: 10. The CDR3 spans 15 residues. Germline CDR1 is SGDLS and CDR2 is YYNGEE. CDR3 in amino acids: CASSRIQGSHTEAFF. CDR3 bases: TGTGCCAGCAGTAGGATACAGGGGTCGCACACTGAAGCTTTCTTT.

The chain has TRBV24-1 and TRBJ2-1; D is unresolved. The length of the CDR3 is 15 residues. Germline lookup yields CDR1 KGHDR and CDR2 SFDVKD. Trimming pared 0 bases from V and 6 bases from J, leaving 11 bases between. DNA of the CDR3: TGTGCCACCAGTGATTTGCTAGATTTCATCAATGAGCAGTTCTTC. This translates into CATSDLLDFINEQFF.

The chain carries TRBV21-1 and TRBJ2-7; the D call TRBD2 from the table was never checked on the DNA. TRBV21-1 represents a pseudogene. This CDR3 region has 17 residues. The CDR3: CASSLRSSHSGGYEQYF. The CDR3 region has the DNA TGTGCCAGCAGCCTCAGATCGTCACACAGCGGGGGGTACGAGCAGTACTTC.

This clone was counted many times. The CDR3: CASRLGVDREVQPQHF. The CDR3 DNA reads as TGTGCCAGCAGACTGGGGGTAGACAGGGAAGTACAGCCCCAGCATTTT. The chain is built from TRBV6-6 and TRBJ1-5; TRBD1 aligns across 7 bases. Germline loops: CDR1 MNHNY, CDR2 SVGAGI (reference sequence). This CDR3 has 16 amino acids. Trimming took 6 bases from V and 7 from J; bases not matched to a gene: 15.

The gene calls are TRBV5-8 and TRBJ2-1, with TRBD1 as a possible D gene (5 bases). V lost 1 base, J lost 8 bases, and 10 bases lay in between. Germline V gene sequence: CDR1 SGHTS, CDR2 YDEGEE. The CDR3 loop spans 13 amino acids. CDR3 sequence: CASSLKWGYEQFF. The CDR3 DNA sequence: TGTGCCAGCAGCTTGAAATGGGGCTATGAGCAGTTCTTC.

The rearrangement uses TRBV5-6 and TRBJ1-2; 7 bases map to TRBD1. V was pared by 1 base and J by 4 bases, with 7 bases of the junction left unmatched. Germline CDR1 is SGHDT and CDR2 is YYEEEE. The CDR3 is 15 amino acids. DNA of the CDR3: TGTGCCAGCAGCTTGTTACAGGGGATGGGCTATGGCTACACCTTC. It specifies CASSLLQGMGYGYTF. Complete variable domain (other parts from reference TRBV5-6 and TRBJ1-2): DAGVTQSPTHLIKTRGQQVTLRCSPKSGHDTVSWYQQALGQGPQFIFQYYEEEERQRGNFPDRFSGHQFPNYSSELNVNALLLGDSALYLCASSLLQGMGYGYTFGSGTRLTVV.